The 14 T cell receptor beta chains given below trace back to one sample, sequenced in a study of T cell responses to AZD1222 COVID-19 vaccine. TCRdb keeps only in-frame clones here, not all; method: immunoSEQ multiplex PCR. The data show 100,000 to 120,000 clones, with around 90% seen just once and about 1.6% held by the top ten. The sample was peripheral blood, taken on day 0 of AZD1222 vaccination. These receptors originate from an adult in good health.

The chain uses TRBV6-2 or TRBV6-3 and TRBJ2-7; weak D call: TRBD1 (6 bases). The CDR3 is 14 amino acids. V was trimmed by 4 bases and J by 2 bases, leaving 12 bases between them. Germline V gene sequence: CDR1 MNHEY, CDR2 SVGEGT. The CDR3 here is CASSSPGTPYEQYF. CDR3 DNA sequence: TGTGCCAGCAGTTCACCCGGGACACCCTACGAGCAGTACTTC.

The V gene is TRBV5-6, the J gene TRBJ2-1; TRBD1 might be the D (6 bases). The length of the CDR3 is 19 residues. CDR1 is SGHDT and CDR2 is YYEEEE in the germline V gene. Between the trimmed V and J ends, which lost 1 base and 6 bases, there was a span of 26 bases. CDR3 in amino acids: CASSLTGSSSLRKSNEQFF. CDR3 nucleotides: TGTGCCAGCAGCTTGACAGGGAGTTCTTCGTTACGTAAGAGCAATGAGCAGTTCTTC.

The chain couples TRBV11-2 to TRBJ2-1; D call uncertain. The CDR3 contains 11 residues. Trimming removed 5 bases from V and 5 bases from J, with 4 bases in between. Looked up from germline, CDR1 is SGHAT and CDR2 is FQNNGV. CDR3: CASSADNEQFF. CDR3 nucleotides: TGTGCCAGCAGCGCAGACAATGAGCAGTTCTTC.

This chain uses TRBV18 with TRBJ2-1, with 9 positions matching TRBD1. Trimming removed 5 bases from V and 7 bases from J; junction bases left unmatched: 12. This CDR3 has 16 amino acids. Germline CDR1 reads KGHSH; CDR2 reads LQKENI. CDR3 region: CASSSQGAGTNNEQFF. The CDR3 region has the DNA TGTGCCAGCTCATCACAGGGGGCAGGGACTAATAATGAGCAGTTCTTC.

V and J are TRBV24-1 and TRBJ2-1; 7 bases are a match to TRBD1. Germline assignment: CDR1 KGHDR and CDR2 SFDVKD. J was trimmed by 15 bases and V by 4 bases; bases with no gene match: 14. The CDR3 length is 14 residues. Written as DNA, the CDR3 is TGTGCCACCAGTGAACCAGGGACAGACCGGAATCGGTTCTTC. This codes for CATSEPGTDRNRFF.

This clone was picked up a small number of times. This sequence joins TRBV6-5 and TRBJ1-2, with D possibly being TRBD1 (6 bases). Germline values: CDR1 MNHEY, CDR2 SVGAGI. V lost 0 bases and J lost 3, with 11 bases in between. CDR3 length equals 15 residues. The CDR3 spells CASSYSMGGHYGYTF. Here the CDR3 DNA reads TGTGCCAGCAGTTACTCGATGGGGGGCCACTATGGCTACACCTTC.

V usage is TRBV11-2 and J usage is TRBJ1-2; 10 positions match TRBD1. The germline V gene encodes CDR1 SGHAT and CDR2 FQNNGV. After removal of 4 bases from V and 5 bases from J, the junction contained 4 bases not matched to a gene. The CDR3 has 14 residues. Here the CDR3 reads CASSSGTGVYGYTF. The DNA for the CDR3 is TGTGCCAGCAGCTCCGGGACAGGGGTATATGGCTACACCTTC.

The CDR3 loop is CASRKTGDYNEQFF. The CDR3 DNA reads as TGTGCCAGCCGAAAGACAGGGGACTACAATGAGCAGTTCTTC. The chain carries TRBV3-1 (or the pseudogene TRBV3-2) and TRBJ2-1; TRBD1 aligns across 8 bases. Germline V CDR1 and CDR2: LGHDT, YNNKEL (reference sequence). The CDR3 is made up of 14 amino acids. Trimming removed 8 bases from V and 3 bases from J; junction bases left unmatched: 6.

The rearrangement uses TRBV30 and TRBJ2-7; D ambiguous. CDR3 length equals 16 residues. The V end was cut by 4 bases, the J end by 0 bases, with 19 bases between. From germline, CDR1 is GTSNPN and CDR2 SVGIG (reference sequence). CDR3 region: CAWNWARSQISYEQYF. CDR3 DNA sequence: TGTGCCTGGAACTGGGCGCGAAGCCAAATCTCCTACGAGCAGTACTTC.

The chain joins TRBV5-4 to TRBJ1-2; 7 nucleotides agree with TRBD1. Germline V lookup: CDR1 SGHNT, CDR2 YYREEE (reference sequence). The CDR3 loop spans 15 amino acids. V was pared by 0 bases and J by 4 bases, with 6 bases of the junction left unmatched. As DNA, the CDR3 is TGTGCCAGCAGCTTGGTGTCAGGGGGGATCTATGGCTACACCTTC. Its protein product is CASSLVSGGIYGYTF.

In its sample, this clone was seen a few times. This chain uses TRBV6-5 with TRBJ1-5, with a possible D match to TRBD1 (5 bases). Germline-derived CDR1 and CDR2 are MNHEY and SVGAGI. V lost 7 bases and J lost 9, with 16 bases in between. The CDR3 spans 13 residues. CDR3 loop: CASTMTRGGPQHF. CDR3 in DNA: TGTGCCAGCACCATGACACGGGGCGGGCCCCAGCATTTT.

CDR3 protein: CASSHRGDRPYEQYF. The DNA of the CDR3 is TGTGCCAGCAGCCACCGAGGGGACAGGCCCTACGAGCAGTACTTC. This chain connects TRBV5-8 to TRBJ2-7; 8 bases line up with TRBD1. The V segment lost 4 bases and the J segment 2 bases; nucleotides outside the gene matches: 8. CDR3 length: 15 residues. CDR1 is SGHTS and CDR2 is YDEGEE in the germline V gene.

The J gene is TRBJ1-6, the V gene TRBV27; D is possibly TRBD1 (5 bases). The V end lost 1 base, the J end lost 9 bases, and 16 bases lay between the germline ends. The CDR3 covers 16 residues. Germline-derived CDR1 and CDR2 are MNHEY and SMNVEV (reference sequence). The CDR3: CASSLFFGRETSPLHF. DNA of the CDR3: TGTGCCAGCAGTTTATTCTTCGGCAGGGAGACTTCACCCCTCCACTTT.

V is TRBV7-2 and J is TRBJ2-1; D unresolved. The germline gives CDR1 SGHTA, CDR2 FQGNSA. CDR3 length: 12 residues. Trimming cost V 1 base and J 10 bases, with 8 bases left between them. This chain's CDR3 is CASSLEVKEQFF. The CDR3, as DNA: TGTGCCAGCAGCTTAGAGGTCAAAGAGCAGTTCTTC.